A selection of T cell receptor beta chains follows, all from one sample in a study of blood T cell repertoires in COVID-19. The assay was immunoSEQ multiplex PCR, and TCRdb's table has in-frame clones only and misses some. The table records roughly 380,000 clones, roughly 87% of them present only once. The sample taken for sequencing was PBMCs or T cells enriched from blood (not recorded which). The source of these receptors is a woman aged 25 to 39 who had recovered from COVID-19. CDR3s include the opening cysteine and the closing phenylalanine or tryptophan. Fields, in order: CDR3 DNA, CDR3 protein, V gene, clone size, J gene, D gene. D genes are given only for firm matches. The size of a clone is reported for some rows only, either as once, few or many, or as a class for expanded clones.

TGTGCCAGCAGCCTGACAGGGGACCAGCCCCAGCATTTT CASSLTGDQPQHF TRBV3-1/TRBV3-2 - TRBJ1-5 TRBD1
TGTGCCACCAGTGATTCTACCGGGACTGAAAATTACGAGCAGTACTTC CATSDSTGTENYEQYF TRBV24-1 - TRBJ2-7 -
TGTGCCAGCAGTTATCCAGGGGGCGCGGGAGGCTACACCTTC CASSYPGGAGGYTF TRBV6-5 - TRBJ1-2 TRBD1
TGCGCCAGCAGCCAAGCGAACGTGGCTGAGCAGTTCTTC CASSQANVAEQFF TRBV4-1 - TRBJ2-1 -
TGCGCCAGCAGCGGGACAGTGTCAGGGGAGCTGTTTTTT CASSGTVSGELFF TRBV5-1 once TRBJ2-2 TRBD1
TGTGCCAGCAGCTTAGTCGCGGGAGGGCCGGCGGACAATGAGCAGTTCTTC CASSLVAGGPADNEQFF TRBV11-2 - TRBJ2-1 TRBD2
TGTGCCAGCAGACTAGCGGGAAACAATGAGCAGTTCTTC CASRLAGNNEQFF TRBV28 - TRBJ2-1 TRBD2
TGTGCCAGCGGTTACAGCGATTCGGATACGCAGTATTTT CASGYSDSDTQYF TRBV6-5 - TRBJ2-3 -
TGTGCCAGCAGACGTGACAGGGTTCCTCAGCCCCAGCATTTT CASRRDRVPQPQHF TRBV5-8 - TRBJ1-5 TRBD1
TGTGCCGGAACCGGAGGGATCACTGAAGCTTTCTTT CAGTGGITEAFF TRBV30 - TRBJ1-1 -
TGTGCCAGCAGTTACTCCGTAGCGGAAAGTAATACCTACGAGCAGTACTTC CASSYSVAESNTYEQYF TRBV6-2/TRBV6-3 - TRBJ2-7 -
TGTGCCAGTAGCATCGCGGGGGCAGGGTCTAGCGGGGGCGGTGCCGCCTACGAGCAGTACTTC CASSIAGAGSSGGGAAYEQYF TRBV19 - TRBJ2-7 TRBD2
TGTGCCACCAGTGATGGGGGGTCGCGGGAGGGAACGGAGACCCAGTACTTC CATSDGGSREGTETQYF TRBV24-1 - TRBJ2-5 TRBD2
TGCGCCAGCAGCTCCGGACTAGCGGGAGTGCACGAGCAGTACTTC CASSSGLAGVHEQYF TRBV5-1 - TRBJ2-7 TRBD2
TGTGCCAGCAGTTTCCTGCAGGGGTTCGGGAATCAGCCCCAGCATTTT CASSFLQGFGNQPQHF TRBV28 - TRBJ1-5 -
TGTGCCAGCAGCTTAGCGTCCAGGGGCGGTTCACCCCTCCACTTT CASSLASRGGSPLHF TRBV7-2 - TRBJ1-6 -
TGTGCCAGCAGCCCTATTGGTGAAAAACTGTTTTTT CASSPIGEKLFF TRBV28 - TRBJ1-4 -
TGTGCCATCAGTGAGTCTGAAGGGGCCGGTGGCTACACCTTC CAISESEGAGGYTF TRBV10-3 few TRBJ1-2 -
TGTGCCAGCAGCTTAAGGCCAGGGCGTCCCTACGAGCAGTACTTC CASSLRPGRPYEQYF TRBV7-2 once TRBJ2-7 -
TGCAGCGTTGTTTGGAGCGATACCTTGACTCAGTACTTC CSVVWSDTLTQYF TRBV29-1 - TRBJ2-5 -
TGCGCCAGCAGCCCCTACGGACAGGGGGGAGACAATGAGCAGTTCTTC CASSPYGQGGDNEQFF TRBV5-1 - TRBJ2-1 TRBD1
TGTGCCATCAGTGATAAGGGACAGGGGGAGGAAAAACTGTTTTTT CAISDKGQGEEKLFF TRBV10-3 - TRBJ1-4 TRBD1
TGTGCCAGTAGATCACTAGCGGGAACAGATACGCAGTATTTT CASRSLAGTDTQYF TRBV19 - TRBJ2-3 TRBD2
TGTGCCAGCAGCTTACCAGGGGTGAACACTGAAGCTTTCTTT CASSLPGVNTEAFF TRBV7-9 - TRBJ1-1 -
TGTGCCAGCAGCTTAAACAGCATTAATGAAAAACTGTTTTTT CASSLNSINEKLFF TRBV11-2 - TRBJ1-4 -
TGTGCCAGTAGTATCGAAGCGGGAAGTCCGTTCTTC CASSIEAGSPFF TRBV19 few TRBJ2-1 TRBD2
TGTGCCAGCAGTGACTCAGGGGTTGGTTCACCCCTCCACTTT CASSDSGVGSPLHF TRBV6-5 - TRBJ1-6 -
TGCGCCAGCAGCTTGGCGGGGTCCCACGAGCAGTACTTC CASSLAGSHEQYF TRBV5-1 - TRBJ2-7 -
TGTGCCAGCAGTTTCACTAGCGGGAGTACCGGGGAGCTGTTTTTT CASSFTSGSTGELFF TRBV27 - TRBJ2-2 TRBD2
TGTGCCAGCAGCGTGGGGGGCACCGGGGAGCTGTTTTTT CASSVGGTGELFF TRBV7-6 once TRBJ2-2 -
TGTGCCAGTTCGACTAGTACTAACTATGGCTACACCTTC CASSTSTNYGYTF TRBV25-1 few TRBJ1-2 -
TGTGCCAGCATGTCGAGGGTGGGATTTCAGCCCCAGCATTTT CASMSRVGFQPQHF TRBV6-5 - TRBJ1-5 -
TGTGCCAGCAGCCCGACTAGCCGAAGCACAGATACGCAGTATTTT CASSPTSRSTDTQYF TRBV14 - TRBJ2-3 TRBD2
TGTGCCAGCAGTTTAATACAGAATCATTCACCCCTCCACTTT CASSLIQNHSPLHF TRBV28 - TRBJ1-6 -
TGTGCCAGCAGTTCGCTACAGGGTCGTGGGTTTTATAATTCACCCCTCCACTTT CASSSLQGRGFYNSPLHF TRBV28 - TRBJ1-6 -
TGTGCCAGCGGGGGAGGACTAGGGTCTGAGACCCAGTACTTC CASGGGLGSETQYF TRBV2 few TRBJ2-5 TRBD2
TGTGCCAGCAGTTTTGGACAGAGCAACTATGGCTACACCTTC CASSFGQSNYGYTF TRBV6-5 few TRBJ1-2 -
TGCGCCAGCAGCCAGGGCGGGACTCCCAACTTAAGGGAGCAGTACTTC CASSQGGTPNLREQYF TRBV4-1 once TRBJ2-7 -
TGCGCCAGCAGTGCTACACTAGCGGGGGAAACCTACGAGCAGTACTTC CASSATLAGETYEQYF TRBV10-2 - TRBJ2-7 TRBD2
TGTGCCAGCAGCCGCCGGACAAGAAGTACCCCCTCCTACAATGAGCAGTTCTTC CASSRRTRSTPSYNEQFF TRBV11-2 - TRBJ2-1 -
TGCGCCAGCAGCCAAGATTGGCGAGGAGCGGGCAATCAGCCCCAGCATTTT CASSQDWRGAGNQPQHF TRBV4-1 - TRBJ1-5 -
TGCAGCGGAAGGGACAGCTTCATGAACACTGAAGCTTTCTTT CSGRDSFMNTEAFF TRBV29-1 - TRBJ1-1 TRBD1
TGCGCCAGCAGCCAAGATGGAGGATCCTACGAGCAGTACTTC CASSQDGGSYEQYF TRBV4-1 - TRBJ2-7 -
TGTGCCAGCAGCTTTAGCGCTAGCGGGGGGGCCGGGTACAATGAGCAGTTCTTC CASSFSASGGAGYNEQFF TRBV7-3 once TRBJ2-1 TRBD2
TGTGCCAGCAAACGGTCCTTTAACAATGAGCAGTTCTTC CASKRSFNNEQFF TRBV2 - TRBJ2-1 -
TGTGCCAGCAGACCCGGACAGGGTATCTACAATGAGCAGTTCTTC CASRPGQGIYNEQFF TRBV7-2 - TRBJ2-1 TRBD1
TGCAGTGCTAGAGAAGGGGGTGGGGCTTTCTTT CSAREGGGAFF TRBV20-1 - TRBJ1-1 -
TGTGCCAGCTCACCGGGGAGGTCCCGTCCCGAAAAACTGTTTTTT CASSPGRSRPEKLFF TRBV18 - TRBJ1-4 -
TGCAGCGTTGTCGGATTTCAGGGGTACGAGCAGTACTTC CSVVGFQGYEQYF TRBV29-1 - TRBJ2-7 -
TGTGCCAGCAGCTTTCGACAGGGTCCGGTGACCGGCTACACCTTC CASSFRQGPVTGYTF TRBV11-1 - TRBJ1-2 TRBD1
TGTGCCAGCAGACCTCATAGTCGCGAGCAGTACTTC CASRPHSREQYF TRBV25-1 - TRBJ2-7 -